The T cell receptor (beta chain) under discussion was sequenced for a study of cytomegalovirus exposure and HLA in healthy donors. It was with 60 Vbeta and 13 Jbeta primers that the PCR ran. Profiled with immunoSEQ multiplex PCR; TCRdb holds only in-frame clones, not every one. The data show around 150,000 clones, about 80% seen once. The V and J ends lost 3 bases and 1 base respectively, with 14 bases between them. The CDR3 covers 16 residues. CDR1 SGHTA and CDR2 FQGNSA come from the germline V gene. To note about this clone: Its specificity is unknown.

Study results and caveats: Analysis was performed later, and it showed HLA-associated TCR beta chains to be more clonally expanded than equally common others. Confirmation in vitro established that three CMV-associated chains were specific for CMV antigens. Reportedly, a later analysis found an Asian-associated ancestry cluster had fewer N-insertions than the approximately 700-donor mean.

This TCR came from a woman aged 50 to 60 in good health and CMV-seronegative. This chain connects TRBV7-2 to TRBJ2-3; D perhaps matches TRBD2 (5 bases). The sample consisted of PBMCs. The DNA of the CDR3 is TGTGCCAGCAGCTTTGGCGGGTTCGTCGGCACAGATACGCAGTATTTT. This sequence encodes CASSFGGFVGTDTQYF. Together with reference TRBV7-2 and TRBJ2-3, the CDR3 gives the full variable domain: GAGVSQSPSNKVTEKGKDVELRCDPISGHTALYWYRQSLGQGLEFLIYFQGNSAPDKSGLPSDRFSAERTGGSVSTLTIQRTQQEDSAVYLCASSFGGFVGTDTQYFGPGTRLTVL.